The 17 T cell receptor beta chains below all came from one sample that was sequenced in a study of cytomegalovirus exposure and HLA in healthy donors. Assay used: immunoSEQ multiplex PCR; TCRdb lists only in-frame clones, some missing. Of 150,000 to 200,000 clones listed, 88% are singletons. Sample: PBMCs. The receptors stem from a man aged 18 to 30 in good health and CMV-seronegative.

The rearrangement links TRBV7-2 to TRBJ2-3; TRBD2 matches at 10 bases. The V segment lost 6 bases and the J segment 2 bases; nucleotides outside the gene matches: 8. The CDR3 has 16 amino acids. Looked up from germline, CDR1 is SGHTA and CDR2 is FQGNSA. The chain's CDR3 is CASRSRAGGATDTQYF. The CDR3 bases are TGTGCCAGCAGGTCTCGAGCGGGGGGGGCCACAGATACGCAGTATTTT. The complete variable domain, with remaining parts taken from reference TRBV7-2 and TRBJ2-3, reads GAGVSQSPSNKVTEKGKDVELRCDPISGHTALYWYRQSLGQGLEFLIYFQGNSAPDKSGLPSDRFSAERTGGSVSTLTIQRTQQEDSAVYLCASRSRAGGATDTQYFGPGTRLTVL.

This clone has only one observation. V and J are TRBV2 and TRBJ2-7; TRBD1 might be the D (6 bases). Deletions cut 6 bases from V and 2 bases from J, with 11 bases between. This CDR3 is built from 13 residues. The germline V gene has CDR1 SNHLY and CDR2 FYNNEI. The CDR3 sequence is CASSARDTYEQYV. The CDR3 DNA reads TGTGCCAGCAGCGCCCGGGACACCTACGAGCAGTACGTC.

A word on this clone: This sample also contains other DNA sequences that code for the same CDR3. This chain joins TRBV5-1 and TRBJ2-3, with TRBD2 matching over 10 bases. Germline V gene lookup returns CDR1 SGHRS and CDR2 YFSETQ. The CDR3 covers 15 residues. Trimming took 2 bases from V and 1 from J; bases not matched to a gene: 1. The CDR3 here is CASSLGLAGTDTQYF. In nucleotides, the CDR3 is TGCGCCAGCAGCTTAGGACTAGCGGGCACAGATACGCAGTATTTT.

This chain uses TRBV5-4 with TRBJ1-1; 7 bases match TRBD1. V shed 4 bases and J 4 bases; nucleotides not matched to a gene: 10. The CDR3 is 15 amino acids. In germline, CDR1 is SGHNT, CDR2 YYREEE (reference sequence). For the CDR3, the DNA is TGTGCCAGCAGCCTCGAAAAGGGGGCTGGCACTGAAGCTTTCTTT. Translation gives CASSLEKGAGTEAFF.

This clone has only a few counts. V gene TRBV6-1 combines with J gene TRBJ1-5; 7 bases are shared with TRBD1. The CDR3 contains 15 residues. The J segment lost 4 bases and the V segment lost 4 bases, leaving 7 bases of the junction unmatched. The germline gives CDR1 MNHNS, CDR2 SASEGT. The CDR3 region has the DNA TGTGCCAGCAGTGTACTTCCCAGGGGGAATCAGCCCCAGCATTTT. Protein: CASSVLPRGNQPQHF.

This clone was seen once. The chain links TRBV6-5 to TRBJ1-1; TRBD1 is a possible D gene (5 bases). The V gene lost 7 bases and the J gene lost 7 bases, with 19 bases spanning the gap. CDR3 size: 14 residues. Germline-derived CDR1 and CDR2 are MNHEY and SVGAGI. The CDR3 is CASKISGSVVEAFF. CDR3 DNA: TGTGCCAGCAAGATTTCAGGGTCAGTAGTTGAAGCTTTCTTT.

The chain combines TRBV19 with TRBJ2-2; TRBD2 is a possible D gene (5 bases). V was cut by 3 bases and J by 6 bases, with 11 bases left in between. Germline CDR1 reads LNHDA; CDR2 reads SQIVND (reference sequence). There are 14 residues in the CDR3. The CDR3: CASSIGVLSGELFF. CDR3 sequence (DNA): TGTGCCAGTAGTATCGGGGTATTGTCCGGGGAGCTGTTTTTT.

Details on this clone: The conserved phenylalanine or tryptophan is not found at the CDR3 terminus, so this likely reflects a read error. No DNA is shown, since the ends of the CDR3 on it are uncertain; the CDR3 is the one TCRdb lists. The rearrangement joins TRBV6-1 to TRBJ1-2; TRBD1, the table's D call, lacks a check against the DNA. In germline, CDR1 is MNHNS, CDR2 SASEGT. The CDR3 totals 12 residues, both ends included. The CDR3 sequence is CASSDVGQTLCP.

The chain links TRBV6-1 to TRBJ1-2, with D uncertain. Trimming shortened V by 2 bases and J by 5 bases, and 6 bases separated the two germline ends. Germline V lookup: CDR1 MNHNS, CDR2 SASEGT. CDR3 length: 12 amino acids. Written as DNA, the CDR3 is TGTGCCAGCAGTGAACTACAGTATGGCTACACCTTC. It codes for CASSELQYGYTF.

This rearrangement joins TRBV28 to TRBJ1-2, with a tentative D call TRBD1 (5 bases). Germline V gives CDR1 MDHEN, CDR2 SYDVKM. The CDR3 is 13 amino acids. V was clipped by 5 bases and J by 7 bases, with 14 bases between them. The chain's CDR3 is CASSPSGHRGYTF. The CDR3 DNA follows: TGTGCCAGCAGTCCCTCAGGGCATCGTGGCTACACCTTC.

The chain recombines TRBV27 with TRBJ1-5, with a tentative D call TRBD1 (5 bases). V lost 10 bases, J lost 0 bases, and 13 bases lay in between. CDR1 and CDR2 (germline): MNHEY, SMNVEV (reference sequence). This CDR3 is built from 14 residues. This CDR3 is CATSPTVSNQPQHF. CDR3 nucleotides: TGTGCCACCTCCCCGACAGTTAGCAATCAGCCCCAGCATTTT.

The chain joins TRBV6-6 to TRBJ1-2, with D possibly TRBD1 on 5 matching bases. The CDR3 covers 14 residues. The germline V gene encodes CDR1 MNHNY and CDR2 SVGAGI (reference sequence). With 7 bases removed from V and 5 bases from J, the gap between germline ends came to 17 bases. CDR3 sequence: CASTHGGPQYGYTF. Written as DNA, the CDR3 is TGTGCCAGCACCCACGGGGGTCCCCAGTATGGCTACACCTTC.

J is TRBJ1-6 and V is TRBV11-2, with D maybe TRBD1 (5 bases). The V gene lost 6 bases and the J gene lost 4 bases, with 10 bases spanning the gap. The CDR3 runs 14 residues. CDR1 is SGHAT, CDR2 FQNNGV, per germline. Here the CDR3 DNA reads TGTGCCAGCAGGGGGGGTTATTATAATTCACCCCTCCACTTT. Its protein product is CASRGGYYNSPLHF.

The CDR3 bases are TGTGCCAGCAGCGGATGGACAGGGCGGGTCACCGGGGAGCTGTTTTTT. Its protein product is CASSGWTGRVTGELFF. This chain links TRBV5-4 with TRBJ2-2; 8 nucleotides agree with TRBD1. After removal of 4 bases from V and 4 bases from J, the junction contained 9 bases not matched to a gene. From germline, CDR1 is SGHNT and CDR2 YYREEE (reference sequence). This CDR3 region has 16 residues.

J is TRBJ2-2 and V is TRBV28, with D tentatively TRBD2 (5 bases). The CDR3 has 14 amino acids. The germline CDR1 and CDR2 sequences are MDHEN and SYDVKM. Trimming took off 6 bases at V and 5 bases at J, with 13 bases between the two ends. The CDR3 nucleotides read TGTGCCAGCAGAGGAGGAGCCCTAACCGGGGAGCTGTTTTTT. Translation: CASRGGALTGELFF.

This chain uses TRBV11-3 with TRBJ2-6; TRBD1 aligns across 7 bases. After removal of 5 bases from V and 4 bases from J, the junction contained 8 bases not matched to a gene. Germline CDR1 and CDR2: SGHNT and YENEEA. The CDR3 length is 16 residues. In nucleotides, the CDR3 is TGTGCCAGCAGCAACAAACAGGGGACAGGGGCCAACGTCCTGACTTTC. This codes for CASSNKQGTGANVLTF.

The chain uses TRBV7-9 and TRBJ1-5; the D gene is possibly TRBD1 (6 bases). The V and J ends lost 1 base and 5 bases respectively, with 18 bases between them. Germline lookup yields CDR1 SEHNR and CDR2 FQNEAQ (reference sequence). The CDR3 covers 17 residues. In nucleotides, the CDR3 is TGTGCCAGCAGCTTAGGACCAGAAGGGGGTCTACATCAGCCCCAGCATTTT. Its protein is CASSLGPEGGLHQPQHF.